This entry concerns a single TCR beta chain. The target antigen is unknown. On cycle 4 day 1 and cycle 7 day 1, as well as at baseline, blood was sampled. This entry is derived from a study of OX40 agonist ivuxolimab in advanced cancers. Study as a whole: Patients in the trial were receiving intravenous ivuxolimab every 2 weeks, at doses of 0.01 to 10 mg/kg. Recorded diagnoses for dose-escalation patients were hepatocellular carcinoma, melanoma, renal cell or head and neck cancer.

Findings and limits, study-wide: Clonal expansion was among the lowest in partial responders at 0.1-3.0 mg/kg, especially CD8+.

Trimming cost V 4 bases and J 2 bases; bases outside gene matches: 4. Germline CDR1 is SGHNT and CDR2 is YYREEE (reference sequence). The CDR3 contains 14 residues. The assay was immunoSEQ multiplex PCR, and TCRdb's table has in-frame clones only and misses some. This table has about 73,000 clones, approximately 91% appearing once. The rearrangement links TRBV5-4 to TRBJ2-7, with 9 nucleotides matching TRBD1. This TCR was recovered from an adult with an advanced solid tumor such as melanoma, head and neck, liver or kidney cancer. Sequenced material: CD4+ or CD8+ T cells sorted from blood, taken in a trial of the OX40 agonist ivuxolimab. CDR3 DNA sequence: TGTGCCAGCAGCGTCGGACAGGGGACCTACGAGCAGTACTTC. It is translated as CASSVGQGTYEQYF. The whole variable domain, filled in from reference TRBV5-4 and TRBJ2-7, reads ETGVTQSPTHLIKTRGQQVTLRCSSQSGHNTVSWYQQALGQGPQFIFQYYREEENGRGNFPPRFSGLQFPNYSSELNVNALELDDSALYLCASSVGQGTYEQYFGPGTRLTVT.